This T cell receptor (beta chain) derives from a study of blood T cell repertoires in COVID-19. Sequencing was performed with immunoSEQ multiplex PCR; in TCRdb, only in-frame clones are kept and a portion is missing. The table records 120,000 to 150,000 clones, around 87% of them present only once. Trimming removed 4 bases from V and 2 bases from J; junction bases left unmatched: 7. Germline V gene lookup returns CDR1 SGHKS and CDR2 YYEKEE (reference sequence). The CDR3 totals 15 residues. The source material was peripheral blood. The TCR was taken from a woman aged 40 to 50 with acute or convalescent COVID-19. The chain joins TRBV5-5 to TRBJ1-2, with 8 bases aligning to TRBD1. CDR3 amino acids: CASSPVGQANYGYTF. The CDR3 region has the DNA TGTGCCAGCAGCCCGGTGGGACAGGCCAACTATGGCTACACCTTC.